The subject of this entry is one T cell receptor beta chain. The CDR3 covers 17 residues. Per the germline V gene, CDR1 is MDHEN and CDR2 is SYDVKM. V gave up 3 bases and J gave up 4 bases; unmatched junction bases: 10. The sample is drawn from a study of blood T cell repertoires in COVID-19. Study-level background: Collection of acute and convalescent COVID-19 samples took place in the United States, Italy and Spain. In each case, the material was cDNA or gDNA derived from T cells, B-cell-depleted T cells, or PBMCs.

As handled by the study authors: Amplified reference gene primers provided the basis for estimating nucleated cell counts. TCRdb's copy holds only in-frame clones and misses some; the assay was immunoSEQ multiplex PCR. That table is the source of V, J and clone size, and D and trimming were worked out from the DNA. The sample includes some 79,000 clones, around 89% of them seen just once. The sequencing input was peripheral blood. The V call is TRBV28, the J call TRBJ2-1; TRBD2 agrees at 9 bases. The receptor's source is a man aged 65-85 years with active or convalescent COVID-19. In DNA form, the CDR3 reads TGTGCCAGCAGTTTTGACCTAGCGGGGAATTTTTACAATGAGCAGTTCTTC. Its translation: CASSFDLAGNFYNEQFF.